These 24 T cell receptor beta chains came from one sample sequenced in a study of T cell clonality in common variable immunodeficiency (dated by TCRdb to between 2014 and 2017). Receptors were amplified or captured by the immunoSEQ multiplex PCR assay. TCRdb carries this immuneACCESS record with in-frame sequences only. Its versions omit some clonotypes, under half of them owing to an unresolved V gene in the studies checked, with the rest unexplained. The table notes approximately 50,000 clones here, none of them singletons. Under 0.9% of the sample is taken by the ten largest. The sample consisted of peripheral blood mononuclear cells. The receptors here all came from a person aged 18 to 69 in good health.

This clone appeared many times. This CDR3 is CASSFGPETQYF. The part of the CDR3 DNA that was read is TGTGCCAGCAGCTTTGGGCCGGAGACC. The V gene is TRBV14, the J gene TRBJ2-5; D not resolved. Read data end 3 residues before the CDR3 end; the end is taken from the germline J gene. This CDR3 region has 12 residues. The V end was cut by 5 bases, the J end by 5 bases, with 9 bases between. Germline values: CDR1 SGHDN, CDR2 FVKESK.

This clone was seen at least ten times. The read stops 3 residues short of the end of the CDR3; the missing end is completed from the germline J gene. This sequence joins TRBV30 and TRBJ1-2; D gene uncertain. CDR1 and CDR2 (germline): GTSNPN, SVGIG (reference sequence). The V end lost 1 base, the J end lost 4 bases, and 16 bases lay between the germline ends. The CDR3 is 15 amino acids. CDR3 in amino acids: CAWSAGSGDIYGYTF. CDR3 DNA (partial): TGTGCCTGGAGTGCCGGGAGCGGGGATATCTATGGC.

This clone was recorded many times. Read coverage stops 3 residues before the CDR3 terminus; the germline J gene supplies the remainder. The chain is built from TRBV20-1 and TRBJ2-5, with TRBD2 identical over 7 bases. CDR1 and CDR2 (germline): DFQATT, SNEGSKA (reference sequence). The CDR3 loop spans 13 amino acids. CDR3 loop: CSASLLGGGTQYF. The covered CDR3 bases are TGCAGTGCTAGTCTTTTGGGGGGGGGTACC.

This clone showed up many times. The read ends 3 residues before the CDR3 terminus; that terminus is restored from the germline J gene. This sequence joins TRBV3-1 (or the pseudogene TRBV3-2) and TRBJ2-1; 8 bases fit TRBD1. There are 17 residues in the CDR3. Germline loops: CDR1 LGHDT, CDR2 YNNKEL (reference sequence). Trimming cost V 2 bases and J 4 bases; bases outside gene matches: 10. CDR3 sequence: CASSQTSGTGLYNEQFF. CDR3 DNA, as far as it was read: TGTGCCAGCAGCCAAACCTCCGGGACAGGCCTTTACAATGAG.

This clone was counted at least ten times. From the germline J gene comes the end of the CDR3, since the read stops 3 residues before it. The chain joins TRBV7-2 to TRBJ2-5, with 7 bases identical to TRBD2. Looked up from germline, CDR1 is SGHTA and CDR2 is FQGNSA. Unmatched junction bases numbered 9, after V lost 7 bases and J lost 4 bases. The CDR3 contains 14 residues. Here the CDR3 reads CASTRGGTTETQYF. The part of the CDR3 DNA that was read is TGTGCCAGCACCCGAGGAGGGACTACAGAGACC.

This clone came up many times. From the germline J gene comes the end of the CDR3, since the read stops 3 residues before it. V gene TRBV20-1 combines with J gene TRBJ1-6, with a tentative D call TRBD1 (5 bases). This CDR3 contains 17 residues. Trimming took off 2 bases at V and 5 bases at J, with 19 bases between the two ends. Germline V gene data show CDR1 as DFQATT and CDR2 as SNEGSKA (reference sequence). Partial CDR3 DNA: TGCAGTGCTAGAAGGGGTGTGGGAGGGGATCATAATTCACCC. Its protein product is CSARRGVGGDHNSP. From start to end, the CDR3 is CSARRGVGGDHNSPLHF.

This clone was seen only a few times. The observed sequence ends 3 residues before the CDR3 terminus, with the missing tail filled in from the germline J gene. The rearrangement uses TRBV18 and TRBJ2-5; TRBD2 matches 7 bases. CDR1 is KGHSH and CDR2 is LQKENI in the germline V gene. The V segment lost 2 bases and the J segment 5 bases; nucleotides outside the gene matches: 8. There are 15 residues in the CDR3. The CDR3 loop is CASSPAWTGGETQYF. The sequenced part of the CDR3 DNA is TGTGCCAGCTCACCAGCGTGGACCGGGGGGGAGACC.

On this clone itself: Read coverage stops 3 residues before the CDR3 terminus; the germline J gene supplies the remainder. J is TRBJ2-3 and V is TRBV6-1; TRBD1 is a possible D gene (6 bases). The CDR3 runs to 13 residues. Germline V CDR1 and CDR2: MNHNS, SASEGT. The CDR3 loop is CASSERDNQPQYF. The DNA read from the CDR3 is TGTGCCAGCAGTGAAAGGGACAATCAGCCG.

This clone occurred a few times. The DNA is omitted, as the CDR3 cannot be located on it reliably, and the CDR3 follows TCRdb's listing. Other DNA sequences of this sample code for an identical CDR3. This rearrangement joins TRBV30 to TRBJ1-3; the D segment call TRBD1-2 is taken from the table without a DNA check. Germline CDR1 reads GTSNPN; CDR2 reads SVGIG (reference sequence). The CDR3 is 16 amino acids in total, end residues counted. CDR3 amino acids: CACSAGWASSGNTIYF.

This clone was found many times. The CDR3 extends 3 residues past the end of the read, so its final part is completed from the germline J gene. Within the sample, other DNA sequences also encode this same CDR3. The genes are TRBV6-1 and TRBJ1-3; D ambiguous. The V gene's germline CDR1 is MNHNS and CDR2 SASEGT. The CDR3 spans 13 residues. The sequenced CDR3 bases are TGTGCCAGCAGTGCCTCCGGGGAGTCGGCC. The encoded protein is CASSASGESA. The full CDR3 protein reads CASSASGESAIYF.

The sample holds a few counts of this clone. Coverage ceases 3 residues before the CDR3 finishes, and the germline J gene fills in the end. The chain has TRBV20-1 and TRBJ2-1; tentatively, D is TRBD1 (6 bases). Deletions cut 5 bases from V and 3 bases from J, with 17 bases between. This CDR3 has 15 residues. Germline V gene lookup returns CDR1 DFQATT and CDR2 SNEGSKA (reference sequence). Partial CDR3 DNA: TGCAGTGCTCCCCCCATTGACAGGAACTACAATGAG. It yields the protein CSAPPIDRNYNE. The full CDR3 protein reads CSAPPIDRNYNEQFF.

Of note for this clone: The missing CDR3 end, 3 residues past where the read stops, is filled in from the germline J gene. The J gene is TRBJ2-5, the V gene TRBV6-7; 8 bases align to TRBD2. TRBV6-7 is identified as an open reading frame with a role that is uncertain. This CDR3 has 13 residues. V lost 8 bases, J lost 3 bases, and 5 bases stayed unmatched. The CDR3 spells CASPERGKETQYF. The CDR3 bases that were read are TGTGCCAGCCCCGAGCGGGGGAAAGAGACC.

This clone occurred many times. This chain's CDR3 is CASSLDRDTTEAFF. CDR3 DNA (partial): TGTGCCAGCAGCCTGGACAGGGATACCACTGAA. This chain connects TRBV5-6 to TRBJ1-1; 8 bases fit TRBD1. The CDR3 goes on 3 residues after the read ends, and that part is filled in from the germline J gene. V shed 4 bases, J shed 4 bases, and the junction held 6 bases outside the gene matches. From germline, CDR1 is SGHDT and CDR2 YYEEEE. The CDR3 is 14 residues long.

This clone was seen at least ten times. The CDR3 is cut off 3 residues early in the read; its end comes from the germline J gene. V is TRBV19 and J is TRBJ2-1, with TRBD1 identical over 10 bases. The CDR3 is 18 residues long. Germline-derived CDR1 and CDR2 are LNHDA and SQIVND (reference sequence). V gave up 1 base and J gave up 4 bases; unmatched junction bases: 10. CDR3 bases read: TGTGCCAGTAGTATAGTTGCCCTAGGGACAGGGGATTACAATGAG. It encodes CASSIVALGTGDYNE. The full CDR3 protein reads CASSIVALGTGDYNEQFF.

At least ten counts were recorded for this clone. The CDR3 end lies 3 residues beyond the end of the read and is filled in from the germline J gene. The chain joins TRBV6-2 or TRBV6-3 to TRBJ2-6; 8 positions agree with TRBD1. J lost 0 bases, V lost 6 bases, and 1 base had no gene match. Germline CDR1 is MNHEY and CDR2 is SVGEGT. The CDR3 loop spans 15 amino acids. The CDR3 bases that were read are TGTGCCAGCAGGACAGGGGACTCTGGGGCCAACGTC. Its protein is CASRTGDSGANV. The CDR3 reads in full as CASRTGDSGANVLTF.

This clone showed up many times. The CDR3 goes on 3 residues after the read ends, and that part is filled in from the germline J gene. The V and J genes are TRBV7-8 and TRBJ1-4; TRBD1 agrees at 7 bases. V lost 0 bases and J lost 10; bases outside the gene matches: 5. This CDR3 comprises 14 residues. Germline assignment: CDR1 SGHVS and CDR2 FQNEAQ. CDR3 in amino acids: CASSLAGGDRKLFF. The DNA read from the CDR3 is TGTGCCAGCAGCTTAGCAGGGGGCGATAGAAAA.

The table lists this clone with many counts. The read ends 3 residues before the CDR3 terminus; that terminus is restored from the germline J gene. The rearrangement uses TRBV30 and TRBJ2-7; D unresolved. CDR1 is GTSNPN, CDR2 SVGIG, per germline (reference sequence). V lost 5 bases to trimming and J lost 3 bases, with 11 bases between them. The CDR3 is 12 residues long. Partial CDR3 DNA: TGTGCCTGGGGTCCGCCGGGCTACGAG. This gives the protein CAWGPPGYE. The complete CDR3 reads CAWGPPGYEQYF.

This clone was detected many times. The read halts 3 residues ahead of the CDR3 end, with the missing end drawn from the germline J gene. This chain joins TRBV7-2 and TRBJ2-5; 7 nucleotides agree with TRBD2. CDR3 length: 14 residues. With V trimmed by 2 bases and J by 5 bases, 5 bases remained unmatched. CDR1 and CDR2 (germline): SGHTA, FQGNSA. The CDR3 loop is CASSLFGGWETQYF. Incomplete CDR3 DNA: TGTGCCAGCAGCTTATTCGGGGGGTGGGAGACC.

This clone was detected a few times. Read sequence stops 3 residues before the CDR3 end, and the germline J gene provides the missing end. The V call is TRBV7-9, the J call TRBJ1-5; the D gene is possibly TRBD1 (5 bases). The CDR3 contains 14 residues. Germline-derived CDR1 and CDR2 are SEHNR and FQNEAQ (reference sequence). Deletions cut 1 base from V and 4 bases from J, with 8 bases between. The part of the CDR3 DNA that was read is TGTGCCAGCAGCTTAGTGGGGGGTAATCAGCCC. This gives the protein CASSLVGGNQP. In full, the CDR3 reads CASSLVGGNQPQHF.

This clone was observed at least ten times. The CDR3 goes on 3 residues after the read ends, and that part is filled in from the germline J gene. The V call is TRBV19, the J call TRBJ1-6, with a possible D match to TRBD1 (5 bases). Germline V gene data show CDR1 as LNHDA and CDR2 as SQIVND (reference sequence). Trimming removed 5 bases from V and 8 bases from J, with 13 bases in between. The CDR3 totals 14 residues. The DNA read from the CDR3 is TGTGCCAGTAGTTCCATAACCAGGGATTCACCC. Its protein is CASSSITRDSP. In full, the CDR3 reads CASSSITRDSPLHF.

This clone appeared many times. The read terminates 3 residues ahead of where the CDR3 ends, so the germline J gene completes it. The chain links TRBV7-2 to TRBJ2-3; D may be TRBD2 (5 bases). The CDR3 consists of 14 residues. CDR1 is SGHTA, CDR2 FQGNSA, per germline. With 3 bases removed from V and 2 bases from J, the gap between germline ends came to 9 bases. This CDR3 is CASSFGLFTDTQYF. The sequenced CDR3 bases are TGTGCCAGCAGCTTTGGACTTTTCACAGATACG.

This clone appeared a few times. Read data end 3 residues before the CDR3 end; the end is taken from the germline J gene. The J gene is TRBJ1-1, the V gene TRBV18; TRBD1 might be the D (5 bases). The germline V gene has CDR1 KGHSH and CDR2 LQKENI. This CDR3 comprises 14 residues. CDR3 amino acids: CASSTGTDPWGAFF. CDR3 bases read: TGTGCCAGCTCAACCGGGACTGACCCCTGGGGA.

The sample holds a few counts of this clone. The read halts 3 residues ahead of the CDR3 end, with the missing end drawn from the germline J gene. This chain links TRBV7-2 with TRBJ1-2; TRBD1 matches at 7 bases. The CDR3 covers 12 residues. CDR1 and CDR2 (germline): SGHTA, FQGNSA. CDR3 sequence: CASSRDRNDYTF. Partial CDR3 DNA: TGTGCCAGCAGTCGGGACAGAAATGAC. Supplemented by reference TRBV7-2 and TRBJ1-2, the full variable domain reads GAGVSQSPSNKVTEKGKDVELRCDPISGHTALYWYRQSLGQGLEFLIYFQGNSAPDKSGLPSDRFSAERTGGSVSTLTIQRTQQEDSAVYLCASSRDRNDYTFGSGTRLTVV.

Concerning this clone itself: Read sequence stops 3 residues before the CDR3 end, and the germline J gene provides the missing end. This rearrangement joins TRBV11-2 to TRBJ1-3; weak D call: TRBD1 (6 bases). CDR1 SGHAT and CDR2 FQNNGV come from the germline V gene. The CDR3 loop spans 15 amino acids. V lost 3 bases and J lost 3, with 12 bases in between. The sequenced part of the CDR3 DNA is TGTGCCAGCAGCTTCCTAACAGGGTTTGGAAACACC. Translated, it gives CASSFLTGFGNT. In full, the CDR3 is CASSFLTGFGNTIYF.